A single sample gave rise to the 23 T cell receptor beta chains below, sequenced in a study of T cells in Graves' hyperthyroidism and ophthalmopathy. RNA transcripts provided the source from which TCR beta CDR3 regions were amplified. HTBI primers were employed in a first-round RT-PCR of the TCR CDR3. One entry per CDR3 protein, called by TCRdb with MiXCR from the multiplex PCR reads. This table holds approximately 330,000 distinct CDR3 sequences, roughly 15% found once. The specimen was blood. The receptors derive from a middle-aged woman with Graves' ophthalmopathy.

The J gene is TRBJ2-7, the V gene TRBV4-2; D is undetermined. This CDR3 region has 15 residues. The germline V and J ends were trimmed by 1 base and 2 bases, with 12 bases remaining between them. The germline CDR1 and CDR2 sequences are LGHNA and YNFKEQ. The CDR3 DNA is TGTGCCAGCAGCCAAGGCGGACCTGCCCCCTACGAGCAGTACTTC. Protein product: CASSQGGPAPYEQYF.

Only a few counts were recorded for this clonotype. J is TRBJ1-2 and V is TRBV5-1; D is unclear. Germline CDR1 is SGHRS and CDR2 is YFSETQ. The CDR3 runs to 13 residues. Trimming pared 4 bases from V and 8 bases from J, leaving 15 bases between. CDR3 sequence reads: CASSKESLGGYTF. The CDR3 bases are TGCGCCAGCAGCAAGGAAAGCCTGGGGGGCTACACCTTC.

The chain uses TRBV7-9 and TRBJ1-4, with D perhaps matching TRBD1 (5 bases). This CDR3 region has 14 residues. The germline gives CDR1 SEHNR, CDR2 FQNEAQ (reference sequence). The V and J ends lost 5 bases and 8 bases respectively, with 15 bases between them. CDR3 residues: CASSRERGGEKLFF. As DNA, the CDR3 is TGTGCCAGCAGCCGGGAGAGGGGTGGAGAAAAACTGTTTTTT.

This clonotype occurred many times. The J gene is TRBJ2-7, the V gene TRBV19, with a possible D match to TRBD1 (5 bases). Germline V gene data show CDR1 as LNHDA and CDR2 as SQIVND (reference sequence). V shed 5 bases and J shed 0 bases, with 20 bases lying between them. The CDR3 is 17 residues long. The CDR3 coding sequence is TGTGCCAGTAGTCCTCATCACCCGACAGTTCTCTCCTACGAGCAGTACTTC. Its translation is CASSPHHPTVLSYEQYF.

This clonotype was found many times. The chain joins TRBV20-1 to TRBJ2-7; D is unclear. The CDR3 extends over 10 amino acids. V lost 4 bases, J lost 6 bases, and 7 bases lay in between. Germline values: CDR1 DFQATT, CDR2 SNEGSKA (reference sequence). The CDR3 region is CSAMGSEQYF. DNA for the CDR3: TGCAGTGCTATGGGTAGCGAGCAGTACTTC.

This clonotype was recorded many times. The genes are TRBV3-1 and TRBJ1-1; D gene ambiguous. V dropped 7 bases and J dropped 1 base, with 7 bases sitting between them. The germline V gene has CDR1 LGHDT and CDR2 YNNKEL (reference sequence). This CDR3 has 12 residues. DNA for the CDR3: TGTGCCAGCAACGGCAGGAACACTGAAGCTTTCTTT. It encodes CASNGRNTEAFF.

This clonotype was found many times. The rearrangement links TRBV28 to TRBJ2-3; tentatively, D is TRBD2 (6 bases). Germline-derived CDR1 and CDR2 are MDHEN and SYDVKM. Trimming took 6 bases from V and 4 from J, leaving 17 bases between them. This CDR3 comprises 15 residues. CDR3 nucleotide sequence: TGTGCCAGCAGCTCGGATTGGGGGGAATCAGATACGCAGTATTTT. Translation: CASSSDWGESDTQYF.

This clonotype was found many times. This rearrangement joins TRBV5-1 to TRBJ2-1; perhaps TRBD2 as D (7 bases). The CDR3 loop spans 15 amino acids. The V end lost 0 bases, the J end lost 4 bases, and 11 bases lay between the germline ends. Germline-derived CDR1 and CDR2 are SGHRS and YFSETQ. CDR3 bases: TGCGCCAGCAGCTTGGGCGGGGGCGGATACAATGAGCAGTTCTTC. Its protein product is CASSLGGGGYNEQFF.

The gene calls are TRBV7-8 and TRBJ1-3; D is uncertain. In germline, CDR1 is SGHVS, CDR2 FQNEAQ. The CDR3 has 13 residues. The germline V and J ends were trimmed by 2 bases and 3 bases, with 5 bases remaining between them. The CDR3 nucleotides read TGTGCCAGCAGCTTAATGGGTGGAAACACCATATATTTT. Encoded protein: CASSLMGGNTIYF.

This clonotype was counted a few times. The rearrangement joins TRBV28 to TRBJ1-6; D is undetermined. Per germline, CDR1 MDHEN and CDR2 SYDVKM. The CDR3 sequence is 15 residues long. The V end was cut by 7 bases, the J end by 0 bases, with 10 bases between. The CDR3 coding sequence is TGTGCCAGCATCGCGACTAGCTCCTATAATTCACCCCTCCACTTT. Its translation: CASIATSSYNSPLHF.

J is TRBJ1-3 and V is TRBV12-3 or TRBV12-4, with D possibly matching TRBD1 (6 bases). The CDR3 length is 16 residues. The germline V and J ends were trimmed by 5 bases and 6 bases, with 20 bases remaining between them. The CDR3 nucleotides are TGTGCCAGCAGTGAAACTAGTCCAGGGGTAATAAACACCATATATTTT. It codes for CASSETSPGVINTIYF.

Only a few counts were recorded for this clonotype. The V gene is TRBV10-3, the J gene TRBJ2-2; perhaps TRBD1 as D (6 bases). This CDR3 has 16 residues. Trimming removed 8 bases from V and 5 bases from J, with 21 bases in between. Looked up from germline, CDR1 is ENHRY and CDR2 is SYGVKD. CDR3 sequence (DNA): TGTGCCATCTCAAGGGGGACCGAGGCGAGTACCGGGGAGCTGTTTTTT. Its protein is CAISRGTEASTGELFF.

This clonotype was seen repeatedly, ten times or more. The chain carries TRBV7-9 and TRBJ1-1; 8 bases line up with TRBD1. Germline V lookup: CDR1 SEHNR, CDR2 FQNEAQ (reference sequence). J lost 5 bases, V lost 2 bases, and 4 bases had no gene match. The CDR3 has 14 amino acids. The CDR3 nucleotides are TGTGCCAGCAGCTTACTTCAGGGGGCGACTGAAGCTTTCTTT. It codes for CASSLLQGATEAFF.

This clonotype has ten or more counts. The chain is built from TRBV2 and TRBJ1-2, with D maybe TRBD1 (6 bases). The germline V and J ends were trimmed by 4 bases and 8 bases, with 14 bases remaining between them. CDR3 length: 13 residues. Per the germline V gene, CDR1 is SNHLY and CDR2 is FYNNEI. CDR3 nucleotide sequence: TGTGCCAGCAGTGTACAGGGACTGGGAGGCTACACCTTC. This encodes CASSVQGLGGYTF.

This clonotype was seen repeatedly, ten times or more. The chain uses TRBV13 and TRBJ2-7; D perhaps matches TRBD1 (6 bases). The germline gives CDR1 PRHDT, CDR2 FYEKMQ (reference sequence). CDR3 length equals 14 residues. The V and J ends lost 4 bases and 3 bases respectively, with 13 bases between them. Here the CDR3 reads CASSSGQGLYEQYF. For the CDR3, the DNA is TGTGCCAGCAGCTCGGGCCAGGGGCTCTACGAGCAGTACTTC.

The gene calls are TRBV10-3 and TRBJ1-3, with 7 nucleotides matching TRBD1. Germline loops: CDR1 ENHRY, CDR2 SYGVKD. V was clipped by 6 bases and J by 5 bases; unmatched bases: 4. The CDR3 spans 13 residues. The CDR3 region has the DNA TGTGCCATCAGGGGACAGCCCCGAAACACCATATATTTT. Its protein product is CAIRGQPRNTIYF.

This chain connects TRBV7-9 to TRBJ1-2; a weak D match, TRBD1 (6 bases). CDR3 length: 14 amino acids. The germline V gene has CDR1 SEHNR and CDR2 FQNEAQ (reference sequence). V lost 8 bases and J lost 4, with 17 bases in between. The CDR3 DNA sequence: TGTGCCAGCCCTTTGGAGGTAGGGGGCTATGGCTACACCTTC. Translation: CASPLEVGGYGYTF.

This clonotype was seen ten or more times. The chain combines TRBV11-2 with TRBJ2-5; D remains ambiguous. Germline CDR1 reads SGHAT; CDR2 reads FQNNGV. Deletions cut 5 bases from V and 5 bases from J, with 12 bases between. The CDR3 has 13 residues. The CDR3 protein is CASSPGVKETQYF. DNA for the CDR3: TGTGCCAGCAGCCCCGGCGTTAAGGAGACCCAGTACTTC.

The rearrangement links TRBV10-2 to TRBJ2-2; possibly TRBD2 for D (6 bases). Germline V gives CDR1 WSHSY, CDR2 SAAADI. The CDR3 extends over 15 amino acids. V lost 3 bases and J 5 bases, leaving 13 bases between the germline ends. CDR3 protein: CASSETSPVTGELFF. As DNA, the CDR3 is TGCGCCAGCAGTGAAACTAGCCCTGTTACCGGGGAGCTGTTTTTT.

This clonotype occurred a few times. The chain recombines TRBV4-2 with TRBJ1-2; a possible D gene is TRBD1 (5 bases). This CDR3 is 14 amino acids long. Germline-derived CDR1 and CDR2 are LGHNA and YNFKEQ. Trimming left V 3 bases short and J 8 bases short, with 16 bases between. The CDR3 nucleotides read TGTGCCAGCAGCCAGTCAGACAGTCCGTACGGCTACACCTTC. Its protein product is CASSQSDSPYGYTF.

The chain recombines TRBV4-2 with TRBJ1-3; 7 bases fit TRBD1. The trim removed 2 bases at V and 2 bases at J, leaving 3 bases unmatched. From germline, CDR1 is LGHNA and CDR2 YNFKEQ. CDR3 size: 15 residues. The CDR3 here is CASSQSQGPGNTIYF. CDR3 bases: TGTGCCAGCAGCCAATCACAGGGGCCTGGAAACACCATATATTTT.

V usage is TRBV25-1 and J usage is TRBJ1-5, with TRBD1 matching 7 bases. The junction had 7 bases not matched to a gene; V was cut back by 6 bases and J by 2 bases. The germline CDR1 and CDR2 sequences are MGHDK and SYGVNS. The CDR3 loop spans 15 amino acids. In nucleotides, the CDR3 is TGTGCCAGCAGCCCCGGGACAGTGGGCAATCAGCCCCAGCATTTT. Translation gives CASSPGTVGNQPQHF.

This clonotype was seen ten or more times. V usage is TRBV3-1 and J usage is TRBJ2-7; 7 bases are shared with TRBD2. Germline V lookup: CDR1 LGHDT, CDR2 YNNKEL (reference sequence). With V trimmed by 0 bases and J by 4 bases, 9 bases remained unmatched. The CDR3 length is 16 residues. CDR3 bases: TGTGCCAGCAGCCAAGACCCCCCAGGACTAGTTTACGAGCAGTACTTC. Protein: CASSQDPPGLVYEQYF.